A single count supports the clone carrying this T cell receptor (beta chain). Germline V CDR1 and CDR2: SGHNT, YENEEA. The V gene end was trimmed by 0 bases and the J gene end by 12 bases; junction bases not matched to a gene: 10. The CDR3 has 17 amino acids. This entry comes from a study of blood T cell repertoires in COVID-19. Study-wide background: COVID-19 samples collected from the United States, Italy and Spain covered acute and convalescent phases. T cells, B-cell-depleted T cells, or PBMCs provided the cDNA or gDNA that served as material.

Authors' analysis steps: It was from reference gene primer amplification that nucleated cell counts were estimated. Produced via immunoSEQ multiplex PCR; TCRdb's table is partial and in-frame only. V and J calls plus clone size are reproduced from that table; the DNA served to infer D and trimming. The table has about 210,000 clones, about 78% seen once. The chain joins TRBV11-3 to TRBJ2-1; TRBD2 matches at 14 bases. The sample taken for sequencing was peripheral blood. This TCR came from a woman between 65 and 79 years old with acute or convalescent COVID-19. CDR3 sequence (DNA): TGTGCCAGCAGCTTAGATACAAAAGGACTAGCGGGGGGTATGCAGTTCTTC. Its protein is CASSLDTKGLAGGMQFF.